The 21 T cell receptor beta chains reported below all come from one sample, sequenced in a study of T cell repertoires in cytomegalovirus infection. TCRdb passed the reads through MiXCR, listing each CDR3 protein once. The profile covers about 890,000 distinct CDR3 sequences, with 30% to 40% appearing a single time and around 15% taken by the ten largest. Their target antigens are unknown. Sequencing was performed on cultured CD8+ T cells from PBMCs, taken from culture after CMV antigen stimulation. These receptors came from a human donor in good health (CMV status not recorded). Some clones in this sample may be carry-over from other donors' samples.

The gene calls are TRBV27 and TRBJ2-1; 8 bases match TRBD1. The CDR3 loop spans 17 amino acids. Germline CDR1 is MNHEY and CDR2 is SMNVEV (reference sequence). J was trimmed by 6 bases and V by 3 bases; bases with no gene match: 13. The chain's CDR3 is CASSFIPQGAWGNEQFF. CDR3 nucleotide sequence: TGTGCCAGCAGTTTTATACCCCAGGGGGCCTGGGGCAATGAGCAGTTCTTC.

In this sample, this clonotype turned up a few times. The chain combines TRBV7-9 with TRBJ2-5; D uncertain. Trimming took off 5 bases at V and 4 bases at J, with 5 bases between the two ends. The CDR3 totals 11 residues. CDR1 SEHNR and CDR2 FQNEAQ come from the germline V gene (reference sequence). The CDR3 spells CASSPTETQYF. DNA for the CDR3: TGTGCCAGCAGCCCCACAGAGACCCAGTACTTC.

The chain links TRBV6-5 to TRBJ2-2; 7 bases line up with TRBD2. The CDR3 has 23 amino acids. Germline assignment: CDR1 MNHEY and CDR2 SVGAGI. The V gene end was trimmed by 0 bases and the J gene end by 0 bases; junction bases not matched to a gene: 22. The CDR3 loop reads CASSYSVGAGFTPASANTGELFF. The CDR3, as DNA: TGTGCCAGCAGTTACTCAGTGGGAGCGGGGTTCACCCCCGCGTCCGCGAACACCGGGGAGCTGTTTTTT.

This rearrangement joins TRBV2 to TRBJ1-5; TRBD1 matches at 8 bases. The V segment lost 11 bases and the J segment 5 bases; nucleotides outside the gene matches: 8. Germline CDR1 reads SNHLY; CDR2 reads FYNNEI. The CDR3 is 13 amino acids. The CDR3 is CAAVQDRDQPQHF. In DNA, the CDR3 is TGTGCCGCAGTCCAGGACAGGGATCAGCCCCAGCATTTT.

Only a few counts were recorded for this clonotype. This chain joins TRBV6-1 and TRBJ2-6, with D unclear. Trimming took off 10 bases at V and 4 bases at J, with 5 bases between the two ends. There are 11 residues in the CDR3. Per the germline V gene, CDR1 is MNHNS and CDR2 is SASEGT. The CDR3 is CATLGANVLTF. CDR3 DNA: TGTGCCACCCTAGGGGCCAACGTCCTGACTTTC.

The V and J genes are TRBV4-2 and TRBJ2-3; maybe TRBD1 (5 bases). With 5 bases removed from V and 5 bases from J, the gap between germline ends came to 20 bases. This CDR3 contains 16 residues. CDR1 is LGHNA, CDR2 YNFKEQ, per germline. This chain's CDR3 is CASSLDMAGLVDTQYF. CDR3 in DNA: TGTGCCAGCAGCTTGGATATGGCAGGGCTTGTAGATACGCAGTATTTT.

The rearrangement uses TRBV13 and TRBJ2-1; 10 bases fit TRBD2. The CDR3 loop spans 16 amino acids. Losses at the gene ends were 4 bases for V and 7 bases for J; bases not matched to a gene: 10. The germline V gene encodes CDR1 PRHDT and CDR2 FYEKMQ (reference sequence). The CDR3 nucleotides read TGTGCCAGCAGCTCAATGCTAGCGGGGGCTTCGAATGAGCAGTTCTTC. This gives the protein CASSSMLAGASNEQFF.

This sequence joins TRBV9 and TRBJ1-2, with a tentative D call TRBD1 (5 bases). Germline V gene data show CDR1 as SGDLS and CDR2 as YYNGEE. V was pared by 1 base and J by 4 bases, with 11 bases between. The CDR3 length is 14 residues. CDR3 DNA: TGTGCCAGCAGCGTAAGAACAGGATCCTATGGCTACACCTTC. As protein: CASSVRTGSYGYTF. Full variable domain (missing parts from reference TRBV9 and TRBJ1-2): DSGVTQTPKHLITATGQRVTLRCSPRSGDLSVYWYQQSLDQGLQFLIQYYNGEERAKGNILERFSAQQFPDLHSELNLSSLELGDSALYFCASSVRTGSYGYTFGSGTRLTVV.

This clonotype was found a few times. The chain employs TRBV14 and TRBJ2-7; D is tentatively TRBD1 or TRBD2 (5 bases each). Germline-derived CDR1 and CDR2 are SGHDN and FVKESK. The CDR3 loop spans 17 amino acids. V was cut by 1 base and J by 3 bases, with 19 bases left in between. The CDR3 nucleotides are TGTGCCAGCAGCCAAGCTGTCCCGGGACGGAAAGACTACGAGCAGTACTTC. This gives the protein CASSQAVPGRKDYEQYF.

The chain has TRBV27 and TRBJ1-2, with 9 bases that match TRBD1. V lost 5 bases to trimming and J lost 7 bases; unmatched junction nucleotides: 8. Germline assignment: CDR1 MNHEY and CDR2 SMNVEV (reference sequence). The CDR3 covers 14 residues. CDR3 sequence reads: CASSTGTGFAGYTF. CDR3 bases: TGTGCCAGCAGTACCGGGACAGGGTTTGCTGGCTACACCTTC.

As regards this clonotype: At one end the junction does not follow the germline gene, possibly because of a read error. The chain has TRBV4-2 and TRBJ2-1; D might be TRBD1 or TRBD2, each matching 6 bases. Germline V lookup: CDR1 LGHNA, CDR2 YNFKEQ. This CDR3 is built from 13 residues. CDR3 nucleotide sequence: TGTACCAGCAGCCAAGGGGGGAACAATGAGCAGTTCTTC. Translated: CTSSQGGNNEQFF.

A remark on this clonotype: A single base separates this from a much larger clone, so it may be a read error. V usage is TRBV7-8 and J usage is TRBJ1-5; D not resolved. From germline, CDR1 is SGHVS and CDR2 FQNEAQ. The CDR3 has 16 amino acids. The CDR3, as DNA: TGTGCCTGCAGCTTACAAGACGAGCGAGGCAATCAGCCCCAGCATTTT. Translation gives CACSLQDERGNQPQHF.

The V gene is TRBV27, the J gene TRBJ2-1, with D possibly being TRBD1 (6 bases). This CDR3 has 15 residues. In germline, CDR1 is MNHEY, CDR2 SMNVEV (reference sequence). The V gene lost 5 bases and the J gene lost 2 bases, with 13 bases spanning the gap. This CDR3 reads CASSAYRATYNEQFF. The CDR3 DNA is TGTGCCAGCAGTGCCTACAGGGCTACCTACAATGAGCAGTTCTTC.

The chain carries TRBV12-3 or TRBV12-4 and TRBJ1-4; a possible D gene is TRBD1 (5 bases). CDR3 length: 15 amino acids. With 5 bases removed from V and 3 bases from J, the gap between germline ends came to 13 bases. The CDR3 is CASSQQVLSNEKLFF. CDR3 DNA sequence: TGTGCCAGCAGTCAACAGGTTTTGTCTAATGAAAAACTGTTTTTT.

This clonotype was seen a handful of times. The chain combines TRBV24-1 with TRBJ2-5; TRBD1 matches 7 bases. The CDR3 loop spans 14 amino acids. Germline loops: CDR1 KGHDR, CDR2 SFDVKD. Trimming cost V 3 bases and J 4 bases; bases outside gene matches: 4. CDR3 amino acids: CATSDRTGTETQYF. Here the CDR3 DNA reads TGTGCCACCAGTGATCGGACAGGTACAGAGACCCAGTACTTC.

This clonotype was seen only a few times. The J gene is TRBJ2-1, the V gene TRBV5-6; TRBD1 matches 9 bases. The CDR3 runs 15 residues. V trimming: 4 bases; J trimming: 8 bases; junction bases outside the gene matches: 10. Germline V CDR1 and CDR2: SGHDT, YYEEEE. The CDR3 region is CASSLGTGLQYEQFF. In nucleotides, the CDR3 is TGTGCCAGCAGCCTGGGGACAGGGCTACAGTATGAGCAGTTCTTC.

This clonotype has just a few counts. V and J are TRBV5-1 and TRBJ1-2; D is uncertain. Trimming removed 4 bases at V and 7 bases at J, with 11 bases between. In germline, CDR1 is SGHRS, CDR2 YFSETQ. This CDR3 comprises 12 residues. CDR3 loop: CASSEKGGGYTF. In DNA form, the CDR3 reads TGCGCCAGCAGCGAGAAGGGCGGTGGCTACACCTTC.

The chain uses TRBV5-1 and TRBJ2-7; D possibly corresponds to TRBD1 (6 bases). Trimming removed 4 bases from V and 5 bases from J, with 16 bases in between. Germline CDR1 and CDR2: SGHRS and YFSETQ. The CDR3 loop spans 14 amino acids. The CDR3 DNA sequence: TGCGCCAGCAGCCCCGGACTCTCAGGGGACGAGCAGTACGTC. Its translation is CASSPGLSGDEQYV.

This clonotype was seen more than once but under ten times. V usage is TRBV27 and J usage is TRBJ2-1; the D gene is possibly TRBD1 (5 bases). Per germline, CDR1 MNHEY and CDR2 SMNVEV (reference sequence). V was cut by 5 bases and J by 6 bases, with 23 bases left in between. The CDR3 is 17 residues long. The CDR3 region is CASSPVVNRRRGNEQFF. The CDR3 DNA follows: TGTGCCAGCAGTCCCGTGGTGAACAGGCGCCGCGGCAATGAGCAGTTCTTC.

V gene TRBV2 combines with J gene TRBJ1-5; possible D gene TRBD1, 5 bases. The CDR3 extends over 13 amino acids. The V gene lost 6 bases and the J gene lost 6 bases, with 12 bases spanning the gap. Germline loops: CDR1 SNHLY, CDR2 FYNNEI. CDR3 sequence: CASRPGQGQPQHF. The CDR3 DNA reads TGTGCCAGCAGACCCGGGCAGGGTCAGCCCCAGCATTTT.

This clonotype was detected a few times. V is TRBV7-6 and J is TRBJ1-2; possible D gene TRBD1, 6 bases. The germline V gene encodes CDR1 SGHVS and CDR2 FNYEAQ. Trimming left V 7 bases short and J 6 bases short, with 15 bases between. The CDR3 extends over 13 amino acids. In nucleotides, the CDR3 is TGTGCCAGCAAGACCGACAGGACTGATGGCTACACCTTC. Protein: CASKTDRTDGYTF.